A single sample is the source of the 32 T cell receptor beta chains below, sequenced in a study of blood T cell repertoires in COVID-19. Profiling relied on immunoSEQ multiplex PCR, and the TCRdb table lists in-frame clones only, not all of them. The repertoire holds approximately 160,000 clones, with approximately 83% as singletons. Material: peripheral blood. The receptor set was obtained from a woman aged 55-75 years with acute or convalescent COVID-19.

The rearrangement uses TRBV13 and TRBJ2-5; D uncertain. Germline V gene lookup returns CDR1 PRHDT and CDR2 FYEKMQ (reference sequence). CDR3 size: 13 residues. Trimming removed 4 bases from V and 4 bases from J, with 10 bases in between. CDR3 amino acids: CASSSRRAETQYF. CDR3 nucleotide sequence: TGTGCCAGCAGCTCCCGTCGAGCAGAGACCCAGTACTTC.

The V gene is TRBV15, the J gene TRBJ2-7, with a weak D call TRBD2 (6 bases). This CDR3 has 17 residues. Trimming left V 4 bases short and J 2 bases short, with 21 bases between. The germline V gene has CDR1 LNHNV and CDR2 YYDKDF (reference sequence). For the CDR3, the DNA is TGTGCCACCAGCACAACGACGGGAGAGTTGGGGGCCTACGAGCAGTACTTC. This translates into CATSTTTGELGAYEQYF.

This clone was found a few times. This chain uses TRBV7-2 with TRBJ2-3, with D maybe TRBD2 (5 bases). Trimming removed 3 bases at V and 4 bases at J, with 14 bases between. The CDR3 runs 15 residues. In germline, CDR1 is SGHTA, CDR2 FQGNSA. The CDR3 protein is CASSFGRALADTQYF. As DNA, the CDR3 is TGTGCCAGCAGCTTTGGGCGGGCGCTCGCAGATACGCAGTATTTT.

The V gene is TRBV10-3, the J gene TRBJ2-3; 8 bases are a match to TRBD2. CDR3 length: 16 amino acids. Looked up from germline, CDR1 is ENHRY and CDR2 is SYGVKD. J was trimmed by 6 bases and V by 4 bases; bases with no gene match: 12. This chain's CDR3 is CAISANRGLVVDTQYF. The CDR3 DNA reads as TGTGCCATCAGTGCCAATAGGGGACTAGTGGTTGATACGCAGTATTTT.

Comment on this clone: A much larger clone differs from this one at a single base, so this may be a read error. Distinct nucleotide sequences in the sample also encode this CDR3. The chain combines TRBV12-3 or TRBV12-4 with TRBJ2-7; D remains unclear. The CDR3 extends over 13 amino acids. Trimming cost V 1 base and J 2 bases, with 6 bases left between them. Here the CDR3 DNA reads TGTGCCAGCAGTTTAGGGGCCCCCTACGAGCAGTACTTC. It specifies CASSLGAPYEQYF.

This rearrangement joins TRBV19 to TRBJ2-7; 7 bases match TRBD1. Unmatched junction bases numbered 5, after V lost 5 bases and J lost 4 bases. The CDR3 has 13 residues. Per the germline V gene, CDR1 is LNHDA and CDR2 is SQIVND (reference sequence). The CDR3, as DNA: TGTGCCAGTAGTGAGGGACAGTGGTACGAGCAGTACTTC. Amino acids: CASSEGQWYEQYF.

The chain is built from TRBV5-5 and TRBJ2-7; the match to TRBD2 covers 12 bases. Looked up from germline, CDR1 is SGHKS and CDR2 is YYEKEE (reference sequence). The trim removed 5 bases at V and 1 base at J, leaving 4 bases unmatched. The CDR3 runs to 15 residues. CDR3 nucleotides: TGTGCCAGCAGGGAAACTAGCGGGGGGTCCTACGAGCAGTACTTC. Protein: CASRETSGGSYEQYF.

The J gene is TRBJ2-7, the V gene TRBV24-1; a weak D match, TRBD2 (6 bases). The CDR3 is made up of 16 amino acids. The V gene lost 5 bases and the J gene lost 2 bases, with 18 bases spanning the gap. CDR1 is KGHDR, CDR2 SFDVKD, per germline. The CDR3 reads CATSGLGAGGPYEQYF. For the CDR3, the DNA is TGTGCCACCAGTGGGTTAGGAGCGGGCGGCCCCTACGAGCAGTACTTC.

This rearrangement joins TRBV10-1 to TRBJ2-7; 11 nucleotides agree with TRBD1. Looked up from germline, CDR1 is WNHNN and CDR2 is SYGVQD (reference sequence). This CDR3 region has 15 residues. Trimming at V came to 1 base and at J to 5 bases, leaving 4 bases not matched to a gene. CDR3 amino acids: CASSEFRTGGNEQYF. CDR3 nucleotide sequence: TGCGCCAGCAGTGAGTTTAGGACAGGGGGCAACGAGCAGTACTTC.

The chain combines TRBV2 with TRBJ1-2, with 7 bases matching TRBD1. The length of the CDR3 is 14 residues. V lost 6 bases to trimming and J lost 6 bases; unmatched junction nucleotides: 10. CDR1 is SNHLY and CDR2 is FYNNEI in the germline V gene. CDR3 sequence reads: CASSRTHTGDGYTF. The CDR3, as DNA: TGTGCCAGCAGCCGGACCCATACAGGGGATGGCTACACCTTC.

V is TRBV27 and J is TRBJ1-5; D might be TRBD1 (5 bases). CDR3 size: 16 residues. Germline V gives CDR1 MNHEY, CDR2 SMNVEV (reference sequence). Deletions cut 6 bases from V and 5 bases from J, with 20 bases between. The CDR3 region is CASRPIQGPLYQPQHF. In DNA, the CDR3 is TGTGCCAGCAGGCCGATCCAGGGTCCGCTGTATCAGCCCCAGCATTTT.

The chain joins TRBV4-2 to TRBJ1-1; D not certain. The CDR3 totals 14 residues. The germline V gene has CDR1 LGHNA and CDR2 YNFKEQ. V lost 4 bases and J lost 3, with 12 bases in between. For the CDR3, the DNA is TGTGCCAGCAGCCCTGGGGAGTTGCACACTGAAGCTTTCTTT. It specifies CASSPGELHTEAFF.

CDR3 sequence reads: CASSQDRAGYQETQYF. CDR3 DNA: TGCGCCAGCAGCCAAGATAGGGCAGGGTACCAAGAGACCCAGTACTTC. This chain connects TRBV4-3 to TRBJ2-5; possible D gene TRBD1, 5 bases. Germline lookup yields CDR1 LGHNA and CDR2 YSLEER. The V and J ends lost 0 bases and 0 bases respectively, with 11 bases between them. This CDR3 region has 16 residues.

The chain carries TRBV9 and TRBJ1-1, with 9 bases aligning to TRBD1. Germline V gives CDR1 SGDLS, CDR2 YYNGEE. The CDR3 spans 14 residues. The ends lost 3 bases at V and 5 bases at J; junction bases unmatched: 5. CDR3 in DNA: TGTGCCAGCAGCGCGACAGGGGGGGTGACTGAAGCTTTCTTT. It codes for CASSATGGVTEAFF. The whole variable domain, remainder taken from reference TRBV9 and TRBJ1-1, is DSGVTQTPKHLITATGQRVTLRCSPRSGDLSVYWYQQSLDQGLQFLIQYYNGEERAKGNILERFSAQQFPDLHSELNLSSLELGDSALYFCASSATGGVTEAFFGQGTRLTVV.

This rearrangement joins TRBV4-2 to TRBJ1-1; TRBD1 matches 9 bases. The J segment lost 3 bases and the V segment lost 4 bases, leaving 12 bases of the junction unmatched. In germline, CDR1 is LGHNA, CDR2 YNFKEQ. The CDR3 extends over 17 amino acids. This CDR3 reads CASSPRGQGVSDTEAFF. DNA of the CDR3: TGTGCCAGCAGCCCCCGGGGACAGGGAGTTTCCGACACTGAAGCTTTCTTT.

The genes are TRBV10-3 and TRBJ1-2, with 7 bases fitting TRBD1. The germline CDR1 and CDR2 sequences are ENHRY and SYGVKD. Losses at the gene ends were 7 bases for V and 0 bases for J; bases not matched to a gene: 11. The CDR3 contains 16 residues. CDR3 bases: TGTGCCATCATGGCCAGAACGGGACAGTCTAACTATGGCTACACCTTC. The encoded protein is CAIMARTGQSNYGYTF.

The genes are TRBV18 and TRBJ2-1, with TRBD2 identical over 9 bases. The trim removed 0 bases at V and 4 bases at J, leaving 4 bases unmatched. Germline lookup yields CDR1 KGHSH and CDR2 LQKENI. This CDR3 is 16 amino acids long. This chain's CDR3 is CASSPPVTSGYNEQFF. The CDR3 nucleotides read TGTGCCAGCTCACCACCGGTAACTAGCGGGTACAATGAGCAGTTCTTC. The full variable domain, with the rest looked up from reference TRBV18 and TRBJ2-1, is NAGVMQNPRHLVRRRGQEARLRCSPMKGHSHVYWYRQLPEEGLKFMVYLQKENIIDESGMPKERFSAEFPKEGPSILRIQQVVRGDSAAYFCASSPPVTSGYNEQFFGPGTRLTVL.

This clone occurred once. V and J are TRBV19 and TRBJ1-6; D uncertain. CDR1 is LNHDA, CDR2 SQIVND, per germline (reference sequence). This CDR3 has 14 amino acids. The germline V and J ends were trimmed by 5 bases and 10 bases, with 15 bases remaining between them. CDR3 protein: CASSPRAELSPLHF. DNA for the CDR3: TGTGCCAGTAGTCCCCGTGCGGAATTATCACCCCTCCACTTT.

This clone appeared once. The genes are TRBV5-6 and TRBJ2-2, with no clear D. In germline, CDR1 is SGHDT, CDR2 YYEEEE. The CDR3 is 16 residues long. Trimming removed 4 bases from V and 4 bases from J, with 17 bases in between. CDR3 residues: CASSLVGAATTGELFF. The DNA of the CDR3 is TGTGCCAGCAGCCTGGTCGGAGCAGCAACCACCGGGGAGCTGTTTTTT.

The chain joins TRBV7-9 to TRBJ1-5; D is uncertain. Trimming removed 5 bases from V and 6 bases from J, with 11 bases in between. This CDR3 contains 13 residues. The V gene's germline CDR1 is SEHNR and CDR2 FQNEAQ (reference sequence). The CDR3 protein is CASSPGSGQPQHF. The CDR3 bases are TGTGCCAGCAGCCCTGGGTCGGGTCAGCCCCAGCATTTT. Full variable domain (rest looked up from reference TRBV7-9 and TRBJ1-5): DTGVSQNPRHKITKRGQNVTFRCDPISEHNRLYWYRQTLGQGPEFLTYFQNEAQLEKSRLLSDRFSAERPKGSFSTLEIQRTEQGDSAMYLCASSPGSGQPQHFGDGTRLSIL.

CDR3 nucleotides: TGTGCCAGTAGTTTAGGGTCAGGGCCCTATGGCTACACCTTC. This encodes CASSLGSGPYGYTF. The chain recombines TRBV19 with TRBJ1-2; tentatively, D is TRBD1 (5 bases). V was cut by 5 bases and J by 4 bases, with 14 bases left in between. CDR3 size: 14 residues. CDR1 is LNHDA, CDR2 SQIVND, per germline (reference sequence).

The V gene is TRBV5-6, the J gene TRBJ1-5; D remains unclear. The CDR3 covers 15 residues. CDR1 SGHDT and CDR2 YYEEEE come from the germline V gene. V lost 4 bases to trimming and J lost 1 base, with 12 bases between them. The CDR3 DNA is TGTGCCAGCAGCCTGCGCACTCGCAGCAATCAGCCCCAGCATTTT. Translated, it gives CASSLRTRSNQPQHF.

The gene calls are TRBV5-1 and TRBJ2-7; 7 nucleotides align to TRBD1. This CDR3 is built from 14 residues. Trimming at V came to 4 bases and at J to 2 bases, leaving 6 bases not matched to a gene. The V gene's germline CDR1 is SGHRS and CDR2 YFSETQ. The CDR3 loop is CASSGQTGPYEQYF. In DNA, the CDR3 is TGCGCCAGCAGCGGCCAGACAGGGCCCTACGAGCAGTACTTC.

This rearrangement joins TRBV6-5 to TRBJ2-1; D may be TRBD2 (6 bases). The CDR3 sequence is 14 residues long. The V end lost 11 bases, the J end lost 2 bases, and 16 bases lay between the germline ends. CDR1 is MNHEY and CDR2 is SVGAGI in the germline V gene. The CDR3 DNA reads TGTGCCTCAAACCGGGACTCAGCCTACAATGAGCAGTTCTTC. It codes for CASNRDSAYNEQFF.

The chain recombines TRBV5-1 with TRBJ1-3; 9 nucleotides line up with TRBD1. J lost 4 bases, V lost 3 bases, and 8 bases had no gene match. The germline CDR1 and CDR2 sequences are SGHRS and YFSETQ. The length of the CDR3 is 16 residues. For the CDR3, the DNA is TGCGCCAGCAGCTCTCTACAGGGGGCTTCCGGAAACACCATATATTTT. This codes for CASSSLQGASGNTIYF.

The genes are TRBV11-2 and TRBJ2-1, with 10 positions matching TRBD2. V dropped 4 bases and J dropped 0; count of bases not matched to a gene: 3. CDR1 and CDR2 (germline): SGHAT, FQNNGV. This CDR3 contains 16 residues. DNA of the CDR3: TGTGCCAGCAGCTCCACTAGCGGGGCCTCCTACAATGAGCAGTTCTTC. Protein product: CASSSTSGASYNEQFF.

The V gene is TRBV10-3, the J gene TRBJ1-1; the D is unclear. The CDR3 sequence is 13 residues long. Germline V CDR1 and CDR2: ENHRY, SYGVKD. Between the trimmed V and J ends, which lost 2 bases and 1 base, there was a span of 5 bases. Here the CDR3 reads CAISEQQNTEAFF. Written as DNA, the CDR3 is TGTGCCATCAGTGAGCAACAGAACACTGAAGCTTTCTTT.

The chain has TRBV5-1 and TRBJ2-1; tentatively, D is TRBD2 (5 bases). This CDR3 comprises 16 residues. Germline-derived CDR1 and CDR2 are SGHRS and YFSETQ. V was trimmed by 0 bases and J by 4 bases, leaving 14 bases between them. The CDR3 spells CASSLAPGNSYNEQFF. The CDR3, as DNA: TGCGCCAGCAGCTTGGCCCCGGGAAATTCGTACAATGAGCAGTTCTTC.

The genes are TRBV3-1 (or the pseudogene TRBV3-2) and TRBJ2-1; 11 nucleotides align to TRBD2. The CDR3 sequence is 16 residues long. Trimming cost V 4 bases and J 7 bases; bases outside gene matches: 9. Per germline, CDR1 LGHDT and CDR2 YNNKEL (reference sequence). CDR3 loop: CASSPHWASGGNEQFF. The CDR3 DNA is TGTGCCAGCAGCCCTCATTGGGCTAGCGGGGGGAATGAGCAGTTCTTC.

This clone was recorded only once. The chain combines TRBV5-1 with TRBJ1-1; no clear D. CDR3 size: 12 residues. The V gene's germline CDR1 is SGHRS and CDR2 YFSETQ. With 3 bases removed from V and 6 bases from J, the gap between germline ends came to 9 bases. The CDR3 loop reads CASSSGGPEAFF. DNA for the CDR3: TGCGCCAGCAGCTCGGGAGGGCCTGAAGCTTTCTTT. Based on the CDR3 plus reference TRBV5-1 and TRBJ1-1, the full variable domain is KAGVTQTPRYLIKTRGQQVTLSCSPISGHRSVSWYQQTPGQGLQFLFEYFSETQRNKGNFPGRFSGRQFSNSRSEMNVSTLELGDSALYLCASSSGGPEAFFGQGTRLTVV.

This chain links TRBV12-3 or TRBV12-4 with TRBJ2-5; perhaps TRBD2 as D (5 bases). The CDR3 consists of 13 residues. With 7 bases removed from V and 1 base from J, the gap between germline ends came to 10 bases. CDR3 nucleotides: TGTGCCAGCAAAGACTACCCCCAAGAGACCCAGTACTTC. It specifies CASKDYPQETQYF.

This clone was recorded only once. The genes are TRBV21-1 and TRBJ1-2; the table's D call TRBD1 went unverified against the DNA. TRBV21-1 is assigned pseudogene status. The CDR3 totals 15 residues. The CDR3: CASSSRDRGNYGYTF. The DNA for the CDR3 is TGTGCCAGCAGCAGCCGGGACAGGGGTAACTATGGCTACACCTTC.